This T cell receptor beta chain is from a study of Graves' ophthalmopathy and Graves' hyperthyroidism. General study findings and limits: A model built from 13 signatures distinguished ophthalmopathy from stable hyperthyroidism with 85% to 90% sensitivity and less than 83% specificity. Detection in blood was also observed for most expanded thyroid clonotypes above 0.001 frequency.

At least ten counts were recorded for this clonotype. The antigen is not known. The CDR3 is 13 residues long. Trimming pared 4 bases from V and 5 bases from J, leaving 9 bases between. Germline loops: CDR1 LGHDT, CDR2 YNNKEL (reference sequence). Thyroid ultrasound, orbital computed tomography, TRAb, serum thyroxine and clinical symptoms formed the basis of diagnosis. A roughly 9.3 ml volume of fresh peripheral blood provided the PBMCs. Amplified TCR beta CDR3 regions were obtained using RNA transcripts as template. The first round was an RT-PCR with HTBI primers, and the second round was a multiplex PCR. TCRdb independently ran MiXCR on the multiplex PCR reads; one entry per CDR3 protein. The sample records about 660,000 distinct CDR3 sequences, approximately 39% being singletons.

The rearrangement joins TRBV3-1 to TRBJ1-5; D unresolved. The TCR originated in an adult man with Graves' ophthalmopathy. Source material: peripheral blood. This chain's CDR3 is CASSRTDDQPQHF. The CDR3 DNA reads TGTGCCAGCAGCCGGACGGATGATCAGCCCCAGCATTTT.